These 18 T cell receptor beta chains came from one sample sequenced in a study of shared clonotypes between healthy human individuals. Here immunoSEQ multiplex PCR was the method, and the copy in TCRdb shows in-frame clones only, minus some. The sample lists roughly 300,000 clones; 70% to 75% were seen once. Sequencing used memory CD4+ T cells sorted from blood. Subset given: CD45RA-negative fraction. Every receptor here comes from a man in his thirties or forties in good health.

This chain joins TRBV7-3 and TRBJ2-2; no reliable D call. In germline, CDR1 is SGHTA, CDR2 FQGTGA. Trimming cost V 2 bases and J 1 base, with 5 bases left between them. There are 14 residues in the CDR3. The CDR3 DNA follows: TGTGCCAGCAGCTTAGGCGTGAACACCGGGGAGCTGTTTTTT. This encodes CASSLGVNTGELFF.

The sample holds one count of this clone. V and J are TRBV19 and TRBJ1-5; D is uncertain. In germline, CDR1 is LNHDA, CDR2 SQIVND (reference sequence). Trimming removed 3 bases from V and 8 bases from J, with 23 bases in between. The CDR3 spans 17 residues. CDR3: CASSISSPGSKWKPQHF. The CDR3 DNA is TGTGCCAGTAGTATTTCGTCCCCCGGGTCTAAGTGGAAGCCCCAGCATTTT.

The genes are TRBV28 and TRBJ2-3; D is uncertain. Germline assignment: CDR1 MDHEN and CDR2 SYDVKM. V lost 5 bases and J 2 bases, leaving 5 bases between the germline ends. The CDR3 runs 12 residues. The CDR3 bases are TGTGCCAGCAGTCGTTACACAGATACGCAGTATTTT. It encodes CASSRYTDTQYF. The full variable domain, rest sourced from reference TRBV28 and TRBJ2-3, is DVKVTQSSRYLVKRTGEKVFLECVQDMDHENMFWYRQDPGLGLRLIYFSYDVKMKEKGDIPEGYSVSREKKERFSLILESASTNQTSMYLCASSRYTDTQYFGPGTRLTVL.

The table lists this clone with a few counts. The DNA is omitted, as the CDR3 cannot be located on it reliably, and the CDR3 follows TCRdb's listing. The chain joins TRBV6-5 to TRBJ1-1; the D call of TRBD1 is as the table states it, not checked on the DNA. A total of 14 residues make up the CDR3, ends included. The germline gives CDR1 MNHEY, CDR2 SVGAGI. This chain's CDR3 is CASSTSDRNTEAFF.

This clone was observed a few times. J is TRBJ2-1 and V is TRBV27; TRBD1 agrees at 9 bases. Germline loops: CDR1 MNHEY, CDR2 SMNVEV (reference sequence). The CDR3 spans 15 residues. The ends lost 7 bases at V and 6 bases at J; junction bases unmatched: 10. The CDR3 bases are TGTGCCAGCAAGAAGGGACAGGGACAGAGCAATGAGCAGTTCTTC. Translated: CASKKGQGQSNEQFF.

The sample holds a few counts of this clone. The rearrangement joins TRBV7-6 to TRBJ2-7; D is possibly TRBD1 or TRBD2 (6 bases each). The germline V gene has CDR1 SGHVS and CDR2 FNYEAQ. There are 14 residues in the CDR3. V gave up 4 bases and J gave up 7 bases, with 17 bases separating them. The CDR3 region has the DNA TGTGCCAGCAGCTCGGGACTGACAGGTGAAGAGCAGTACTTC. Its protein product is CASSSGLTGEEQYF.

The table lists this clone with a few counts. Other DNA sequences within the sample encode an identical CDR3. The chain has TRBV28 and TRBJ2-7, with TRBD2 matching over 8 bases. Germline-derived CDR1 and CDR2 are MDHEN and SYDVKM. The CDR3 sequence is 14 residues long. The J segment lost 4 bases and the V segment lost 1 base, leaving 3 bases of the junction unmatched. CDR3 protein: CASSLSTSGYEQYF. The DNA of the CDR3 is TGTGCCAGCAGTTTATCAACTAGCGGTTACGAGCAGTACTTC.

The rearrangement links TRBV6-1 to TRBJ2-7, with 12 bases aligning to TRBD2. Losses at the gene ends were 4 bases for V and 3 bases for J; bases not matched to a gene: 4. The germline V gene encodes CDR1 MNHNS and CDR2 SASEGT. The CDR3 is 15 residues long. The CDR3 spells CASSVGLAGNYEQYF. The CDR3 DNA sequence: TGTGCCAGCAGTGTTGGACTAGCGGGGAACTACGAGCAGTACTTC.

This chain joins TRBV19 and TRBJ2-1, with TRBD1 as a possible D gene (6 bases). V lost 8 bases to trimming and J lost 0 bases, with 14 bases between them. Germline CDR1 reads LNHDA; CDR2 reads SQIVND (reference sequence). This CDR3 is 15 amino acids long. For the CDR3, the DNA is TGTGCCAGTCGTGTCGACAGGAGCTCCTACAATGAGCAGTTCTTC. This codes for CASRVDRSSYNEQFF. The complete variable domain, with remaining parts taken from reference TRBV19 and TRBJ2-1, reads DGGITQSPKYLFRKEGQNVTLSCEQNLNHDAMYWYRQDPGQGLRLIYYSQIVNDFQKGDIAEGYSVSREKKESFPLTVTSAQKNPTAFYLCASRVDRSSYNEQFFGPGTRLTVL.

The rearrangement uses TRBV5-5 and TRBJ2-5, with D tentatively TRBD1 (6 bases). With 0 bases removed from V and 1 base from J, the gap between germline ends came to 10 bases. Per the germline V gene, CDR1 is SGHKS and CDR2 is YYEKEE (reference sequence). This CDR3 is 15 amino acids long. This CDR3 is CASSLGQGTQETQYF. CDR3 DNA: TGTGCCAGCAGCTTGGGCCAGGGGACCCAAGAGACCCAGTACTTC.

This clone appeared many times. The chain couples TRBV18 to TRBJ2-3; D not certain. This CDR3 comprises 15 residues. The germline gives CDR1 KGHSH, CDR2 LQKENI. The V end lost 6 bases, the J end lost 4 bases, and 17 bases lay between the germline ends. CDR3 residues: CASSRVNTGADTQYF. In DNA, the CDR3 is TGTGCCAGCTCCCGAGTAAACACGGGCGCAGATACGCAGTATTTT.

The chain has TRBV9 and TRBJ2-3; the match to TRBD2 covers 10 bases. Germline V gene sequence: CDR1 SGDLS, CDR2 YYNGEE. V lost 6 bases, J lost 4 bases, and 26 bases stayed unmatched. The CDR3 runs to 21 residues. As DNA, the CDR3 is TGTGCCAGCACAGGAGGGGGCCAAAGAGGAGCGGGAGGGCCTCGGGCAGATACGCAGTATTTT. As protein: CASTGGGQRGAGGPRADTQYF.

This chain uses TRBV29-1 with TRBJ2-7; weak D call: TRBD2 (6 bases). V lost 1 base and J lost 2, with 9 bases in between. CDR3 length: 13 residues. Germline lookup yields CDR1 SQVTM and CDR2 ANQGSEA. In DNA form, the CDR3 reads TGCAGCGTTGAAGCGGGAGCGGCCTACGAGCAGTACTTC. Encoded protein: CSVEAGAAYEQYF.

The chain joins TRBV7-9 to TRBJ1-1; possibly TRBD1 for D (5 bases). V was pared by 6 bases and J by 2 bases, with 13 bases between. This CDR3 is built from 14 residues. Germline V CDR1 and CDR2: SEHNR, FQNEAQ (reference sequence). CDR3 region: CASSLDNSNTEAFF. The CDR3 bases are TGTGCCAGCAGTCTGGACAATTCAAACACTGAAGCTTTCTTT.

The rearrangement links TRBV4-3 to TRBJ2-7; D uncertain. The germline gives CDR1 LGHNA, CDR2 YSLEER. The CDR3 covers 16 residues. The V gene lost 1 base and the J gene lost 2 bases, with 15 bases spanning the gap. This CDR3 reads CASSQAASAATYEQYF. The CDR3 DNA follows: TGCGCCAGCAGCCAAGCCGCCTCGGCGGCGACCTACGAGCAGTACTTC.

This clone was recorded many times. The chain joins TRBV15 to TRBJ2-3; 8 bases are a match to TRBD2. The CDR3 has 14 residues. The junction had 4 bases not matched to a gene; V was cut back by 6 bases and J by 2 bases. The germline V gene has CDR1 LNHNV and CDR2 YYDKDF (reference sequence). CDR3 sequence: CATSGGRITDTQYF. In DNA form, the CDR3 reads TGTGCCACCAGTGGCGGGAGGATCACAGATACGCAGTATTTT.

The chain carries TRBV18 and TRBJ1-1; D unresolved. Germline V gene lookup returns CDR1 KGHSH and CDR2 LQKENI. The V gene lost 3 bases and the J gene lost 1 base, with 9 bases spanning the gap. The CDR3 length is 14 residues. The CDR3 here is CASSPRSGNTEAFF. Written as DNA, the CDR3 is TGTGCCAGCTCACCCCGGAGCGGGAACACTGAAGCTTTCTTT.

For the CDR3, the DNA is TGCGCCAGCAGCTTGGCTCTAGCGGAGACCCAGTACTTC. Translated: CASSLALAETQYF. This sequence joins TRBV5-1 and TRBJ2-5; TRBD2 is a possible D gene (6 bases). The CDR3 totals 13 residues. CDR1 is SGHRS, CDR2 YFSETQ, per germline. V lost 0 bases to trimming and J lost 5 bases, with 8 bases between them.